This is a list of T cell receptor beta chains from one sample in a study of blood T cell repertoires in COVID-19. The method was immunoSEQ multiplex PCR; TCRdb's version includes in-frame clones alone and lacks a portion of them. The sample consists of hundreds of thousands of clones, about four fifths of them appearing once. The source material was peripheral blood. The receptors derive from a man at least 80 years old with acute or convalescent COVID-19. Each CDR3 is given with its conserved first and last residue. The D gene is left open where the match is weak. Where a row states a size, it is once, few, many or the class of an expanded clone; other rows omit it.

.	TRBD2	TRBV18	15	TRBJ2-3	TGTGCCAGCTCGTTTAGCGGGACAAGCACAGATACGCAGTATTTT	CASSFSGTSTDTQYF
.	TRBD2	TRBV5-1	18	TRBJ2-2	TGCGCCAGCAGGATTGGGCTTACGGCGGGAGATCGAGACGGGGAGCTGTTTTTT	CASRIGLTAGDRDGELFF
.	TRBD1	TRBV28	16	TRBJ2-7	TGTGCCAGCAGTACCACCGGGACAGGGTCTCCCTACGAGCAGTACTTC	CASSTTGTGSPYEQYF
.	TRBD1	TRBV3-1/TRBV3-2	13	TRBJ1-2	TGTGCCAGCAGCCAGGGACAGGGGGATGGCTACACCTTC	CASSQGQGDGYTF
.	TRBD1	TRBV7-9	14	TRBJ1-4	TGTGCCAGCAGCCCTCGGACAGGGGAGGAAAAACTGTTTTTT	CASSPRTGEEKLFF
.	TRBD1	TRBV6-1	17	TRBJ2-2	TGTGCCAGCAGTGATACATGGAGGACAGGGATGACCGGGGAGCTGTTTTTT	CASSDTWRTGMTGELFF
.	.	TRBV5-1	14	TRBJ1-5	TGCGCCAGCAGCCAAGGGGATGGCAATCAGCCCCAGCATTTT	CASSQGDGNQPQHF
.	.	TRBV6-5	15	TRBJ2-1	TGTGCCAGCAAATTTGGTAGTCAGGCCTACAATGAGCAGTTCTTC	CASKFGSQAYNEQFF
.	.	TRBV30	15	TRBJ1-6	TGTGCCTGGAGGAGAGTAGTCCTTGATAATTCACCCCTCCACTTT	CAWRRVVLDNSPLHF
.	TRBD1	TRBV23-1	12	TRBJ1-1	TGCGCCTTTCAGCAGGGGGACACTGAAGCTTTCTTT	CAFQQGDTEAFF
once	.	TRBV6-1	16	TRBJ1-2	TGTGCCAGCAGTGAAGCGTCGTTGGGTGCGGGGTATGGCTACACCTTC	CASSEASLGAGYGYTF
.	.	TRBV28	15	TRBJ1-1	TGTGCCAGCAGTGGGCCCCTCCCCTTCCCCCCTGAAGCTTTCTTT	CASSGPLPFPPEAFF
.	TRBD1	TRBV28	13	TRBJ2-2	TGTGCCAGCAGCCCCACAGGGGCCGGGGAGCTGTTTTTT	CASSPTGAGELFF
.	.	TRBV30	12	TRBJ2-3	TGTGCCTGGAGCGACAATGCAGATACGCAGTATTTT	CAWSDNADTQYF
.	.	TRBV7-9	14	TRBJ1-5	TGTGCCAGCAGCTTAGGGGCAGCTAATCAGCCCCAGCATTTT	CASSLGAANQPQHF
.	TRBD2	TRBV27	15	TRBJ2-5	TGTGCCAGCAGTTTACTAGCGGGAGGGTTAAAGACCCAGTACTTC	CASSLLAGGLKTQYF
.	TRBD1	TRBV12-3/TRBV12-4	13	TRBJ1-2	TGTGCCAGCAGTAGGGACAGTAACTATGGCTACACCTTC	CASSRDSNYGYTF
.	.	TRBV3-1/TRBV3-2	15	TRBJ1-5	TGTGCCAGCAGCCAAGGCCTACTCCGGGGTCAGCCCCAGCATTTT	CASSQGLLRGQPQHF